A single sample gave rise to the 21 T cell receptor beta chains below, sequenced in a study of blood T cells in healthy people across ages. The second PCR ran roughly 6 to 12 cycles with a sample-barcoded 5' primer and J-beta primers. Each CDR3 protein is one row after TCRdb ran MiXCR on the 5' RACE reads. This table holds about 830,000 distinct CDR3 sequences, about 62% found once. The sequenced sample consisted of blood. Source of these receptors: a young man in good health.

V and J are TRBV29-1 and TRBJ2-5, with 8 bases lining up with TRBD1. Germline V gene sequence: CDR1 SQVTM, CDR2 ANQGSEA. There are 15 residues in the CDR3. V was clipped by 2 bases and J by 3 bases; unmatched bases: 8. The CDR3 loop is CSVELDRGVKETQYF. The DNA of the CDR3 is TGCAGCGTTGAACTAGACAGGGGCGTTAAAGAGACCCAGTACTTC.

The J gene is TRBJ1-2, the V gene TRBV7-2; D perhaps matches TRBD1 (6 bases). Per germline, CDR1 SGHTA and CDR2 FQGNSA. CDR3 size: 14 residues. Trimming left V 5 bases short and J 1 base short, with 11 bases between. In nucleotides, the CDR3 is TGTGCCAGCAGCCCGGACAGTTATAACTATGGCTACACCTTC. This encodes CASSPDSYNYGYTF.

The rearrangement joins TRBV20-1 to TRBJ2-5, with D perhaps TRBD1 or TRBD2 (6 bases each). There are 13 residues in the CDR3. Germline CDR1 reads DFQATT; CDR2 reads SNEGSKA (reference sequence). V lost 7 bases, J lost 2 bases, and 14 bases lay in between. The CDR3, as DNA: TGCAGTGGGGTCCGGGGGCTACAAGAGACCCAGTACTTC. Residues: CSGVRGLQETQYF.

The chain has TRBV20-1 and TRBJ2-5; D possibly corresponds to TRBD2 (6 bases). Trimming cost V 5 bases and J 11 bases, with 12 bases left between them. The CDR3 consists of 10 residues. Germline V gives CDR1 DFQATT, CDR2 SNEGSKA (reference sequence). For the CDR3, the DNA is TGCAGTGCTCCGGGACTGAGGCAGTACTTC. Translating gives CSAPGLRQYF.

The rearrangement joins TRBV7-9 to TRBJ2-3; TRBD1 matches 10 bases. There are 17 residues in the CDR3. V dropped 5 bases and J dropped 3; count of bases not matched to a gene: 11. CDR1 SEHNR and CDR2 FQNEAQ come from the germline V gene (reference sequence). CDR3 DNA sequence: TGTGCCAGCAGCCCGGGACAGGGGAGGGCATCTACAGATACGCAGTATTTT. Its protein product is CASSPGQGRASTDTQYF. Full variable domain (missing parts from reference TRBV7-9 and TRBJ2-3): DTGVSQNPRHKITKRGQNVTFRCDPISEHNRLYWYRQTLGQGPEFLTYFQNEAQLEKSRLLSDRFSAERPKGSFSTLEIQRTEQGDSAMYLCASSPGQGRASTDTQYFGPGTRLTVL.

This chain connects TRBV29-1 to TRBJ1-1; D remains unclear. The CDR3 loop spans 12 amino acids. Germline V gene lookup returns CDR1 SQVTM and CDR2 ANQGSEA. Trimming pared 5 bases from V and 7 bases from J, leaving 14 bases between. DNA of the CDR3: TGCAGCGTTCGGGTCCCGATCGGTGAAGCTTTCTTT. It encodes CSVRVPIGEAFF.

V gene TRBV6-1 combines with J gene TRBJ2-3, with D hard to call. V was trimmed by 10 bases and J by 0 bases, leaving 14 bases between them. The CDR3 totals 14 residues. Germline V CDR1 and CDR2: MNHNS, SASEGT. Here the CDR3 DNA reads TGTGCCACCGCCAGGAGAGCTAGCACAGATACGCAGTATTTT. Translating it yields CATARRASTDTQYF.

The CDR3 is CASSQAMGPSGGFQETQYF. The CDR3 DNA sequence: TGTGCCAGCAGCCAAGCGATGGGCCCTAGCGGGGGTTTTCAAGAGACCCAGTACTTC. J is TRBJ2-5 and V is TRBV4-2, with 10 bases identical to TRBD2. The CDR3 runs 19 residues. Germline CDR1 LGHNA, CDR2 YNFKEQ. J lost 2 bases, V lost 1 base, and 13 bases had no gene match.

The chain couples TRBV2 to TRBJ2-4; D is uncertain. CDR3 length equals 13 residues. Germline assignment: CDR1 SNHLY and CDR2 FYNNEI. V was pared by 3 bases and J by 7 bases, with 10 bases between. The CDR3: CASSDPTRNIQYF. The CDR3 coding sequence is TGTGCCAGCAGTGACCCGACGAGGAACATTCAGTACTTC.

The chain is built from TRBV15 and TRBJ2-1, with TRBD2 matching over 11 bases. Looked up from germline, CDR1 is LNHNV and CDR2 is YYDKDF (reference sequence). J lost 8 bases, V lost 6 bases, and 12 bases had no gene match. This CDR3 comprises 16 residues. The CDR3 loop is CATSPIAGGLLDEQFF. The CDR3 DNA is TGTGCCACCAGTCCGATAGCGGGGGGGCTTTTGGATGAGCAGTTCTTC.

Here the CDR3 reads CASSPRVGGADEQFF. CDR3 DNA: TGCGCCAGCAGCCCTCGGGTCGGGGGGGCCGATGAGCAGTTCTTC. V usage is TRBV4-3 and J usage is TRBJ2-1; 8 bases line up with TRBD2. The CDR3 loop spans 15 amino acids. Per germline, CDR1 LGHNA and CDR2 YSLEER. With 4 bases clipped from V and 8 bases from J, the junction kept 10 bases outside the gene matches.

This clonotype was observed a handful of times. The rearrangement uses TRBV7-3 and TRBJ2-1; TRBD2 agrees at 9 bases. The J segment lost 4 bases and the V segment lost 5 bases, leaving 18 bases of the junction unmatched. This CDR3 contains 19 residues. The germline V gene has CDR1 SGHTA and CDR2 FQGTGA. CDR3 coding DNA: TGTGCCAGCAGCCCACCTCCTAAGGGGCGGGGGGGTCTATACAATGAGCAGTTCTTC. Translated, it gives CASSPPPKGRGGLYNEQFF.

The V gene is TRBV7-6, the J gene TRBJ2-5; TRBD1 might be the D (6 bases). CDR3 length: 15 residues. Germline V gives CDR1 SGHVS, CDR2 FNYEAQ. The V end was cut by 7 bases, the J end by 0 bases, with 15 bases between. CDR3 DNA: TGTGCCAGCACCTCCGGCAGGGGCTACCAAGAGACCCAGTACTTC. Its protein product is CASTSGRGYQETQYF.

The chain is built from TRBV7-3 and TRBJ2-3, with 11 bases aligning to TRBD2. The V gene's germline CDR1 is SGHTA and CDR2 FQGTGA. The CDR3 sequence is 17 residues long. The J segment lost 0 bases and the V segment lost 4 bases, leaving 6 bases of the junction unmatched. CDR3 sequence (DNA): TGTGCCAGCAGCTCCAATAGCGGGGGGGCTAGCACAGATACGCAGTATTTT. Its protein is CASSSNSGGASTDTQYF.

V gene TRBV20-1 combines with J gene TRBJ2-1; the match to TRBD1 covers 9 bases. CDR3 size: 15 residues. Germline trimming cut 8 bases from V and 3 bases from J; bases unmatched to any gene: 11. Germline CDR1 DFQATT, CDR2 SNEGSKA (reference sequence). CDR3 amino acids: CSTPTGTGYYNEQFF. CDR3 DNA sequence: TGCAGTACTCCTACCGGGACAGGGTACTACAATGAGCAGTTCTTC.

This clonotype was observed a few times. This rearrangement joins TRBV4-3 to TRBJ2-3; tentative D call: TRBD1 (5 bases). CDR1 is LGHNA and CDR2 is YSLEER in the germline V gene. The CDR3 has 16 amino acids. The germline V and J ends were trimmed by 1 base and 2 bases, with 13 bases remaining between them. The CDR3 DNA reads TGCGCCAGCAGCCAAGGGAATGGACACCCCACAGATACGCAGTATTTT. Amino acid sequence: CASSQGNGHPTDTQYF.

The J gene is TRBJ2-2, the V gene TRBV3-1; 8 nucleotides line up with TRBD2. This CDR3 is 17 amino acids long. The J segment lost 4 bases and the V segment lost 4 bases, leaving 11 bases of the junction unmatched. The V gene's germline CDR1 is LGHDT and CDR2 YNNKEL (reference sequence). CDR3 DNA: TGTGCCAGCAGCCTACCACGCGGCGGGGGGCGCACCGGGGAGCTGTTTTTT. This gives the protein CASSLPRGGGRTGELFF.

This chain joins TRBV6-6 and TRBJ2-3, with TRBD2 matching 8 bases. Germline V gives CDR1 MNHNY, CDR2 SVGAGI (reference sequence). The CDR3 sequence is 15 residues long. J was trimmed by 2 bases and V by 5 bases; bases with no gene match: 6. The chain's CDR3 is CASSRAGANTDTQYF. The CDR3 DNA is TGTGCCAGCAGTCGAGCGGGGGCCAACACAGATACGCAGTATTTT.

The chain has TRBV13 and TRBJ1-2; 11 bases fit TRBD1. The CDR3 runs to 14 residues. Germline-derived CDR1 and CDR2 are PRHDT and FYEKMQ (reference sequence). The V segment lost 4 bases and the J segment 6 bases; nucleotides outside the gene matches: 4. DNA for the CDR3: TGTGCCAGCAGCTATGGGACAGGGGGGCATGGCTACACCTTC. This codes for CASSYGTGGHGYTF. The full variable domain, with the rest looked up from reference TRBV13 and TRBJ1-2, is AAGVIQSPRHLIKEKRETATLKCYPIPRHDTVYWYQQGPGQDPQFLISFYEKMQSDKGSIPDRFSAQQFSDYHSELNMSSLELGDSALYFCASSYGTGGHGYTFGSGTRLTVV.

The chain recombines TRBV29-1 with TRBJ2-3, with D tentatively TRBD2 (7 bases). V lost 5 bases and J lost 11, with 17 bases in between. The length of the CDR3 is 12 residues. Germline V gene data show CDR1 as SQVTM and CDR2 as ANQGSEA. The chain's CDR3 is CSVYEGGNEQYF. CDR3 DNA: TGCAGCGTTTATGAGGGGGGGAATGAGCAGTATTTT.

The rearrangement joins TRBV6-2 or TRBV6-3 to TRBJ2-3; D unclear. The CDR3 has 14 residues. The germline CDR1 and CDR2 sequences are MNHEY and SVGEGT. The V end lost 5 bases, the J end lost 0 bases, and 9 bases lay between the germline ends. The CDR3 coding sequence is TGTGCCAGCAGTGTGACGGTTAGCACAGATACGCAGTATTTT. Residues: CASSVTVSTDTQYF.